What follows is one TCR beta chain and its context. This record comes from a study of blood T cell repertoires in COVID-19. Turning to the study itself: Samples taken during acute and convalescent COVID-19 were collected in the United States, Italy and Spain.

Germline-derived CDR1 and CDR2 are SGHNT and YYREEE (reference sequence). Trimming took 1 base from V and 4 from J; bases not matched to a gene: 3. This CDR3 contains 15 residues. TCRdb keeps only in-frame clones here, not all; method: immunoSEQ multiplex PCR. The sample holds about 230,000 clones, 80% to 90% seen once. This sequence joins TRBV5-4 and TRBJ2-2, with 8 bases aligning to TRBD2. This TCR came from a man aged 50 to 59 with COVID-19, enrolled during active disease. The sequenced material came from peripheral blood. CDR3 sequence (DNA): TGTGCCAGCAGCTTGCGGAGCGGGGGCACCGGGGAGCTGTTTTTT. As protein: CASSLRSGGTGELFF. Full variable domain (rest looked up from reference TRBV5-4 and TRBJ2-2): ETGVTQSPTHLIKTRGQQVTLRCSSQSGHNTVSWYQQALGQGPQFIFQYYREEENGRGNFPPRFSGLQFPNYSSELNVNALELDDSALYLCASSLRSGGTGELFFGEGSRLTVL.